Listed below are T cell receptor beta chains from one sample, sequenced in a study of blood T cell repertoires in COVID-19. The table came from immunoSEQ multiplex PCR; TCRdb's copy has only in-frame clones and leaves some out. The table shows 200,000 to 250,000 clones, with around 89% occurring only once. Sequencing input: PBMCs or T cells enriched from blood (not recorded which). The receptors were gathered from a woman between 18 and 29 years old in a cohort exposed to, infected with or recovered from COVID-19 (not recorded which). CDR3s include the opening cysteine and the closing phenylalanine or tryptophan. The order of the fields is clone size, D gene, J gene, V gene, CDR3 DNA, CDR3 protein. A D gene is named only where the DNA matches it firmly. A row's size may be missing; if present it is once, few, many or a size class.

size: NA; D: NA; J: TRBJ1-1; V: TRBV7-9; DNA: TGTGCCAGCAGCTTAGGAGACGGACCCAGCGGCACTGAAGCTTTCTTT; CDR3: CASSLGDGPSGTEAFF
size: few; D: NA; J: TRBJ1-5; V: TRBV29-1; DNA: TGCAGCGTTGAAGATGGGGGGGGGCCCCAGCATTTT; CDR3: CSVEDGGGPQHF
size: NA; D: TRBD2; J: TRBJ2-7; V: TRBV6-1; DNA: TGTGCCAGCAGTGATGAGCGGGGATACGGGCAGTACTTC; CDR3: CASSDERGYGQYF
size: NA; D: TRBD2; J: TRBJ2-5; V: TRBV7-7; DNA: TGTGCCAGCAGCTTAGGCCTAGCGGGGGTGGAGACCCAGTACTTC; CDR3: CASSLGLAGVETQYF
size: NA; D: NA; J: TRBJ2-7; V: TRBV6-5; DNA: TGTGCCAGCAGCCCCGCCGGGGGTACCTACGAGCAGTACTTC; CDR3: CASSPAGGTYEQYF
size: NA; D: NA; J: TRBJ1-1; V: TRBV15; DNA: TGTGCCACCAGCAGAGATCAGGGGCTGAACACTGAAGCTTTCTTT; CDR3: CATSRDQGLNTEAFF
size: once; D: NA; J: TRBJ2-1; V: TRBV5-6; DNA: TGTGCCAGCAGCCCCCCGGGACTTCCCAATGAGCAGTTCTTC; CDR3: CASSPPGLPNEQFF
size: NA; D: NA; J: TRBJ2-7; V: TRBV18; DNA: TGTGCCAGCTCACCGTACACAGGCGAGCAGTACTTC; CDR3: CASSPYTGEQYF
size: once; D: NA; J: TRBJ1-5; V: TRBV5-6; DNA: TGTGCCAGCAGCCTGACAGGCAATCAGCCCCAGCATTTT; CDR3: CASSLTGNQPQHF
size: NA; D: NA; J: TRBJ1-6; V: TRBV3-1/TRBV3-2; DNA: TGTGCCAGCAGCCAACAGGTCCTCTCCTATAATTCACCCCTCCACTTT; CDR3: CASSQQVLSYNSPLHF
size: NA; D: TRBD1; J: TRBJ2-7; V: TRBV10-2; DNA: TGCGCCAGCAGTGAGTGGACAGGGTTGAGAGAGCAGTACTTC; CDR3: CASSEWTGLREQYF
size: NA; D: NA; J: TRBJ2-1; V: TRBV5-6; DNA: TGTGCCAGCGGTGAGGGAGGCAATGAGCAGTTCTTC; CDR3: CASGEGGNEQFF
size: NA; D: TRBD1; J: TRBJ1-2; V: TRBV24-1; DNA: TGTGCCACCAGTGACCCTTCACAGGGGGTGGACTATGGCTACACCTTC; CDR3: CATSDPSQGVDYGYTF
size: NA; D: TRBD1; J: TRBJ1-2; V: TRBV11-2; DNA: TGTGCCAGCAGCTGGGACAGAAACTATGGCTACACCTTC; CDR3: CASSWDRNYGYTF
size: NA; D: TRBD1; J: TRBJ1-5; V: TRBV5-1; DNA: TGCGCCAGCAGTCGGACAGGGGCCGGAGACGCGCCCCAGCATTTT; CDR3: CASSRTGAGDAPQHF
size: NA; D: TRBD1; J: TRBJ1-5; V: TRBV9; DNA: TGTGCCAGCAGCCGACAGGGAGAGGGCAATCAGCCCCAGCATTTT; CDR3: CASSRQGEGNQPQHF
size: NA; D: TRBD2; J: TRBJ2-7; V: TRBV7-9; DNA: TGTGCCAGCAGCGGTCTAGCGGGGGAGACCTACGAGCAGTACTTC; CDR3: CASSGLAGETYEQYF
size: NA; D: NA; J: TRBJ2-1; V: TRBV27; DNA: TGTGCCAGCAGTGCGGAGGGCCTCAACAATGAGCAGTTCTTC; CDR3: CASSAEGLNNEQFF
size: NA; D: NA; J: TRBJ1-2; V: TRBV2; DNA: TGTGCCGGGGGACAACGGAGTAATGGCTACACCTTC; CDR3: CAGGQRSNGYTF
size: NA; D: NA; J: TRBJ1-6; V: TRBV15; DNA: TGTGCCACCAGCAGAGCTGGCTCTTCTTCACCCCTCCACTTT; CDR3: CATSRAGSSSPLHF
size: NA; D: NA; J: TRBJ2-7; V: TRBV27; DNA: TGTGCCAGCAGTTTACGGGGTTCTAACTACGAGCAGTACTTC; CDR3: CASSLRGSNYEQYF
size: NA; D: NA; J: TRBJ1-1; V: TRBV21-1; DNA: TGTGCCAGCAGCAATCGACAGATCAACACTGAAGCTTTCTTT; CDR3: CASSNRQINTEAFF
size: once; D: NA; J: TRBJ1-2; V: TRBV18; DNA: TGTGCCAGCTCACCAAGCCGGACTCCCAATGCCAACTATGGCTACACCTTC; CDR3: CASSPSRTPNANYGYTF
size: NA; D: TRBD2; J: TRBJ2-2; V: TRBV18; DNA: TGTGCCAGCTCACCTCCCGGGACTACCAACACCGGGGAGCTGTTTTTT; CDR3: CASSPPGTTNTGELFF
size: NA; D: TRBD2; J: TRBJ2-1; V: TRBV9; DNA: TGTGCCAGCAGCGTAGGCCGACTAGCGGGAATATCATACAATGAGCAGTTCTTC; CDR3: CASSVGRLAGISYNEQFF
size: NA; D: NA; J: TRBJ1-2; V: TRBV7-8; DNA: TGTGCCAGCAGCCTCACCAGGGGAAACTATGGCTACACCTTC; CDR3: CASSLTRGNYGYTF
size: NA; D: TRBD1; J: TRBJ1-4; V: TRBV4-1; DNA: TGCGCCAGCAGCCCCCGGACAGGGTTCGATGAAAAACTGTTTTTT; CDR3: CASSPRTGFDEKLFF
size: NA; D: TRBD2; J: TRBJ2-3; V: TRBV2; DNA: TGTGCCGGCGTGGAGCGGGGGATCACAGATACGCAGTATTTT; CDR3: CAGVERGITDTQYF
size: NA; D: NA; J: TRBJ1-6; V: TRBV5-1; DNA: TGCGCCAGCAGCTCGGGGAGGGGCTCTGGGCAGTCACCCCTCCACTTT; CDR3: CASSSGRGSGQSPLHF
size: NA; D: TRBD1; J: TRBJ1-1; V: TRBV7-9; DNA: TGTGCCAGCAGCTCCCCTGACAGGGGGGACACTGAAGCTTTCTTT; CDR3: CASSSPDRGDTEAFF
size: NA; D: NA; J: TRBJ1-1; V: TRBV12-3/TRBV12-4; DNA: TGTGCCAGCAGGGAGATGAACACTGAAGCTTTCTTT; CDR3: CASREMNTEAFF
size: NA; D: NA; J: TRBJ1-1; V: TRBV28; DNA: TGTGCCAGCAGTGTCGCGGAGAACACTGAAGCTTTCTTT; CDR3: CASSVAENTEAFF
size: NA; D: TRBD2; J: TRBJ2-7; V: TRBV7-2; DNA: TGTGCCAGCAGCTTAGCAAGACCAGGGCTAGCGGGAGACGAGCAGTACTTC; CDR3: CASSLARPGLAGDEQYF
size: NA; D: NA; J: TRBJ2-7; V: TRBV3-1/TRBV3-2; DNA: TGTGCCAGCAGCCCTCGTTGGACAGCATCCTACGAGCAGTACTTC; CDR3: CASSPRWTASYEQYF
size: NA; D: TRBD2; J: TRBJ2-5; V: TRBV5-6; DNA: TGTGCCAGTGGCGGCGGGGACTATCAAGAGACCCAGTACTTC; CDR3: CASGGGDYQETQYF
size: NA; D: NA; J: TRBJ2-3; V: TRBV19; DNA: TGTGCCAGTAGTATCAGGGAAGGGACAGATACGCAGTATTTT; CDR3: CASSIREGTDTQYF
size: NA; D: TRBD1; J: TRBJ2-1; V: TRBV28; DNA: TGTGCCAGCAGTGGACAGGGGTCCAATGAGCAGTTCTTC; CDR3: CASSGQGSNEQFF
size: NA; D: NA; J: TRBJ2-4; V: TRBV7-9; DNA: TGTGCCAGCAGCCATACTCAGGGAGCCAAAAACATTCAGTACTTC; CDR3: CASSHTQGAKNIQYF
size: NA; D: NA; J: TRBJ2-1; V: TRBV9; DNA: TGTGCCAGCAGCGTAGCTACAGGGCCAGACAATGAGCAGTTCTTC; CDR3: CASSVATGPDNEQFF
size: NA; D: NA; J: TRBJ2-4; V: TRBV7-8; DNA: TGTGCCAGCAGCTTAGAGGGGGGCGGGAGAAGGGTCATTCAGTACTTC; CDR3: CASSLEGGGRRVIQYF
size: NA; D: NA; J: TRBJ2-1; V: TRBV18; DNA: TGTGCCAGCTCACCGGTCACCGGGTGGCGAGTTAATGAGCAGTTCTTC; CDR3: CASSPVTGWRVNEQFF
size: NA; D: NA; J: TRBJ2-3; V: TRBV11-3; DNA: TGTGCCAGCAGTTGGGACTTCACAGATACGCAGTATTTT; CDR3: CASSWDFTDTQYF
size: NA; D: NA; J: TRBJ1-2; V: TRBV10-3; DNA: TGTGCCATCAGTGAGTCTAGTGGGAGGGGTTCCTCCTATGGCTACACCTTC; CDR3: CAISESSGRGSSYGYTF
size: NA; D: NA; J: TRBJ1-4; V: TRBV5-1; DNA: TGCGCCAGCAGGCCCCGACAGGCAACTAATGAAAAACTGTTTTTT; CDR3: CASRPRQATNEKLFF
size: once; D: TRBD2; J: TRBJ2-1; V: TRBV28; DNA: TGTGCCAGCAGTTCTCCCCTTTCTTCACTAGCGGGAGGGGTCGATGAGCAGTTCTTC; CDR3: CASSSPLSSLAGGVDEQFF
size: NA; D: TRBD1; J: TRBJ1-2; V: TRBV13; DNA: TGTGCCAGCAGCTTGGACAGGGGGTATGGGACCTTC; CDR3: CASSLDRGYGTF
size: NA; D: TRBD2; J: TRBJ2-5; V: TRBV18; DNA: TGTGCCAGCTCACCGGGACTAGCTCAAGAGACCCAGTACTTC; CDR3: CASSPGLAQETQYF
size: NA; D: NA; J: TRBJ2-2; V: TRBV9; DNA: TGTGCCAGCAGCGTAGTAAGCGAGCAAGCCGGGGAGCTGTTTTTT; CDR3: CASSVVSEQAGELFF
size: NA; D: TRBD1; J: TRBJ1-3; V: TRBV28; DNA: TGTGCCAGCAGATCAGACAGGGTCTCTGGAAACACCATATATTTT; CDR3: CASRSDRVSGNTIYF
size: NA; D: NA; J: TRBJ1-2; V: TRBV28; DNA: TGTGCCAGCAGTTTATTGGGGGCTCGCTATGGCTACACCTTC; CDR3: CASSLLGARYGYTF